The present entry profiles one T cell receptor beta chain with its context. Its antigen is unknown. The J segment lost 2 bases and the V segment lost 5 bases, leaving 5 bases of the junction unmatched. The CDR3 sequence is 15 residues long. Germline CDR1 reads SGHTA; CDR2 reads FQGTGA. The sample belongs to a study of T cells in localized non-small cell lung cancer. Study findings and constraints: T cell clonality was highest in uninvolved adjacent lung, above tumor. A single tumor region was sequenced, leaving heterogeneity possible.

Using immunoSEQ multiplex PCR, the repertoire was profiled, and TCRdb retains in-frame clones only, with some absent. Of more than 100,000 clones listed, more than 70% were seen once; the top ten hold around 1.7%. The V gene is TRBV7-3, the J gene TRBJ2-1; 8 bases are a match to TRBD2. This material consisted of peripheral blood, taken before any cancer treatment. This TCR was recovered from a female donor older than 55 with stage I lung adenocarcinoma. The CDR3 loop is CASSRSGTTYNEQFF. The CDR3 DNA is TGTGCCAGCAGCCGTAGCGGGACCACCTACAATGAGCAGTTCTTC.